This T cell receptor (beta chain) was sequenced during a study of response to subunit inactivated influenza vaccine. TCRdb reprocessed the RT-PCR reads with MiXCR, giving one entry per CDR3 protein. The table records around 530,000 distinct CDR3 sequences, more than 15% of them present only once. V was clipped by 2 bases and J by 8 bases, with 11 bases between them. The CDR3 runs 13 residues. Findings and caveats of the study: Authors suggested that a seasonal influenza vaccination recruits few new T cells each time.

On this clonotype: Its target is unknown.

The chain carries TRBV12-3 or TRBV12-4 and TRBJ2-3; D possibly corresponds to TRBD1 (5 bases). Sequencing used CD4+ T cells sorted from PBMCs, obtained roughly 24 months after vaccination. The clonotype originates from a man between 50 and 70 years old who received an inactivated influenza vaccine. The CDR3 sequence is CASSLLGDGTQYF. The CDR3 DNA reads TGTGCCAGCAGTTTATTAGGGGATGGTACGCAGTATTTT.